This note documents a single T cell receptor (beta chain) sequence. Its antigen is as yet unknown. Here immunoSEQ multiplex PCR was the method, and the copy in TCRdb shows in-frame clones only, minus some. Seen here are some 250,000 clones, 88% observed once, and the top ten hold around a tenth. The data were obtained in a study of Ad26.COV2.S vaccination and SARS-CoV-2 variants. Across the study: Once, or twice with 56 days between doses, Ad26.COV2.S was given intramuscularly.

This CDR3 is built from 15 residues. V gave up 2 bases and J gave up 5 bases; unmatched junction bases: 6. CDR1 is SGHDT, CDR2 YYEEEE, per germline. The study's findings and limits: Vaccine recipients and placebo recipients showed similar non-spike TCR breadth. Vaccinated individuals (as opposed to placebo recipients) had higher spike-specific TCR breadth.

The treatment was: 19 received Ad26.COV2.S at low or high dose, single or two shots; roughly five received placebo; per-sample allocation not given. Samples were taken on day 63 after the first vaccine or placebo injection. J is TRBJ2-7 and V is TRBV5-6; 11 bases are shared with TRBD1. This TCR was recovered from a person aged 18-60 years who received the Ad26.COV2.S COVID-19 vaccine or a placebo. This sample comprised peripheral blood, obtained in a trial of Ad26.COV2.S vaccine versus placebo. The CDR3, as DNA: TGTGCCAGCAGCTTACCGGGACAGGGGGGCAACGAGCAGTACTTC. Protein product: CASSLPGQGGNEQYF.